The TCR delta chain described here comes from a study of γδ T cells in repeated Plasmodium falciparum infection. Study at large: Donors were malaria-exposed Malian children or age- and gender-matched Australian children. Four controlled malaria infections with P. falciparum NF54 spanned less than 800 days.

The CDR3 has 15 amino acids. The germline CDR1 and CDR2 sequences are GEAIGNYY and EKD. Study observations and caveats: Repeated controlled infections reportedly drove waves of new clonotype selection in Vdelta2-negative, mostly Vdelta1+, gammadelta repertoires.

The table lists this clone with a few counts. Its antigen is unidentified. A far larger clone is only one base removed, so a read error is likely. The same CDR3 also results from other DNA sequences found in this sample. Vgamma9/Vdelta2+ and Vdelta2-negative gammadelta T cells were flow-sorted from PBMC for bulk sequencing. TCRdb reanalysed the multiplex PCR reads with CATT. Of some 100,000 delta-chain clones listed, 1.4% were seen once; the top ten hold around 8.3%. Sequences were obtained from gamma-delta T cells from blood. No J gene was called, and the V gene is TRDV2; the table gives TRDD3 as D, unverified against the DNA. The receptor's source is a pool of human donors (malaria-infected and uninfected, not separated). CDR3 nucleotides: TGTGCCTGTGACACCGGGGGCTTGTACACCGATAAGCTCATCTTT. Protein product: CACDTGGLYTDKLIF.